This T cell receptor beta chain was obtained from a study of shared clonotypes between healthy human individuals. Study-wide results and limits: Generation probabilities were higher for clonotypes shared across all four sorted-subset donors than for unshared ones.

The assay was run at deep level. Method: immunoSEQ multiplex PCR; TCRdb's copy keeps in-frame clones and lacks some. Of some 1.4 million clones in the sample, roughly 97% were seen once. Concerning this clone: Antigen: not known.

This CDR3 has 14 residues. Trimming cost V 6 bases and J 5 bases, with 16 bases left between them. The germline CDR1 and CDR2 sequences are KGHSH and LQKENI. This receptor was taken from a man aged 30 to 39 in good health. V gene TRBV18 combines with J gene TRBJ1-1; a weak D match, TRBD1 (5 bases). The sample consisted of naive CD4+ T cells sorted from blood. As to subset: CD45RA+ positively selected. In nucleotides, the CDR3 is TGTGCCAGCTCCCCGCTGGGGGGTGAGACTGAAGCTTTCTTT. Its translation is CASSPLGGETEAFF.